The present T cell receptor beta chain was sequenced within a study of identical twins. Concerning this clonotype: Its matching antigen is unknown.

Broader study findings: Abundant beta clonotypes from cord blood had fewer insertions, unlike memory repertoires, which showed none.

A template switching step contributed a universal primer site, while unique molecular identifiers were present in the cDNA. TCRdb reprocessed the 5' RACE reads via MiXCR and lists one record per CDR3 protein. The table shows around 250,000 distinct CDR3 sequences, with about 9% occurring only once. V gave up 5 bases and J gave up 2 bases, with 13 bases separating them. This CDR3 has 14 residues. The V gene's germline CDR1 is SEHNR and CDR2 FQNEAQ (reference sequence). This same sample was also taken into another study, of yellow fever vaccine responses in identical twins.

V usage is TRBV7-9 and J usage is TRBJ2-7, with D perhaps matching TRBD1 (6 bases). Sequencing was done on a sample of CD8+ T cells sorted from blood. This TCR was sampled from a woman aged 18-35 years in good health. The CDR3 is CASSDRQETYEQYF. In DNA form, the CDR3 reads TGTGCCAGCAGCGACCGACAGGAGACCTACGAGCAGTACTTC. The whole variable domain, filled in from reference TRBV7-9 and TRBJ2-7, reads DTGVSQNPRHKITKRGQNVTFRCDPISEHNRLYWYRQTLGQGPEFLTYFQNEAQLEKSRLLSDRFSAERPKGSFSTLEIQRTEQGDSAMYLCASSDRQETYEQYFGPGTRLTVT.